Reported below is one T cell receptor (beta chain). No antigen is known for it. The CDR3 loop spans 16 amino acids. Germline lookup yields CDR1 ENHRY and CDR2 SYGVKD. Trimming at V came to 5 bases and at J to 6 bases, leaving 11 bases not matched to a gene. Symptoms, serum thyroxine and TRAb, thyroid ultrasound, and orbital computed tomography formed the diagnostic basis. From RNA, the CDR3 regions of TCR beta chains were amplified and sequenced. Investigators did first-round RT-PCR with HTBI primers, then second-round multiplex PCR. TCRdb recomputed calls from the multiplex PCR reads with MiXCR, one row per CDR3 protein. This sample has about 1.2 million distinct CDR3 sequences; about two fifths occur once, and the top ten carry 11%. This record comes from a study of Graves' ophthalmopathy and Graves' hyperthyroidism. Study-wide context: If no ophthalmopathy appeared within 18 months of follow-up, hyperthyroidism was termed stable.

Regarding the study as a whole: Ophthalmopathy versus stable hyperthyroidism: 13-signature model gave less than 90% sensitivity, less than 83% specificity.

The V gene is TRBV10-3, the J gene TRBJ1-2; 11 nucleotides agree with TRBD1. What was sequenced was peripheral blood or thyroid tissue (not recorded which). The clonotype was recovered from an adult man with Graves' hyperthyroidism. The CDR3, as DNA: TGTGCCATCAGTTACTACACCGGGACAGGGGGGGATGGCTACACCTTC. This codes for CAISYYTGTGGDGYTF.